This T cell receptor beta chain was sequenced in a study of cytotoxic CD8 clonotypes in ibrutinib-treated CLL. Trimming pared 9 bases from V and 3 bases from J, leaving 17 bases between. Germline CDR1 and CDR2: SNHLY and FYNNEI. This CDR3 is 14 amino acids long. Genomic DNA for TCR beta libraries, 2 to 2.5 micrograms, came from cryopreserved PBMCs. Study-level points and caveats: Sampling times, which were not matched between the groups, differed between sustained-remission patients and progressing patients. Clonotypes that were public were uncommon, and they contracted or stayed stable on treatment.

This clone was picked up a small number of times. Its matching antigen is unknown. Repertoires were generated with immunoSEQ multiplex PCR, while TCRdb's copy carries only in-frame clones and drops some. The table shows fewer than 400,000 clones, with roughly 67% occurring only once. V usage is TRBV2 and J usage is TRBJ1-2, with a weak D call TRBD1 (5 bases). The origin of this receptor is a human donor with chronic lymphocytic leukemia. The sample in question was PBMCs, obtained after 36 months of ibrutinib treatment. The DNA of the CDR3 is TGTGCCAGTCTCAGGGCTCGGGGTGACTATGGCTACACCTTC. Its translation: CASLRARGDYGYTF.